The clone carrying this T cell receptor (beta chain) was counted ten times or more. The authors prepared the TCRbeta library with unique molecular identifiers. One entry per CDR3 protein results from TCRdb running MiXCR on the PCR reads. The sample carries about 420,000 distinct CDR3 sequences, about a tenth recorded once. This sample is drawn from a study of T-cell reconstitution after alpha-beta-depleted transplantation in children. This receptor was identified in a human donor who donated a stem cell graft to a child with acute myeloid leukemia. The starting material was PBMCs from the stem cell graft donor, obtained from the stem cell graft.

CDR3 sequence (DNA): TGTGCCAGCAGTTATTTTCGGGGATCCGGGGAGCTGTTTTTT. It codes for CASSYFRGSGELFF. J is TRBJ2-2 and V is TRBV6-5; D perhaps matches TRBD2 (5 bases). With 3 bases removed from V and 6 bases from J, the gap between germline ends came to 11 bases. The CDR3 covers 14 residues. Germline V gene lookup returns CDR1 MNHEY and CDR2 SVGAGI.